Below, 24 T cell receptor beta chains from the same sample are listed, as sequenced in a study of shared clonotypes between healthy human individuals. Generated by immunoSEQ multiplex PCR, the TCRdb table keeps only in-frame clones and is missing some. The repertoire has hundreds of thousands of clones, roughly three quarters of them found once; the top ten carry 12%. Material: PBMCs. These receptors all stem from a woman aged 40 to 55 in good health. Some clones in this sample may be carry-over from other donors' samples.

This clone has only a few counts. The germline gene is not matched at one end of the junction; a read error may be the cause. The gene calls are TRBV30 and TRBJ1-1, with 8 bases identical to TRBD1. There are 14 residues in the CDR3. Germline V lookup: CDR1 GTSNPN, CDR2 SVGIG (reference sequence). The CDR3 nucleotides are TGTGCCTGGAAGAAGACAGGGGAGAACACTGAAGCTTCCTTT. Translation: CAWKKTGENTEASF.

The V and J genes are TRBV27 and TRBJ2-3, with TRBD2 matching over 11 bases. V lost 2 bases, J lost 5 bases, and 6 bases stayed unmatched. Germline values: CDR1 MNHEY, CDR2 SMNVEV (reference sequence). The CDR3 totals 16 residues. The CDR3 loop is CASSLLRLAGLDTQYF. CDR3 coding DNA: TGTGCCAGCAGTTTACTCAGACTAGCGGGGTTAGATACGCAGTATTTT.

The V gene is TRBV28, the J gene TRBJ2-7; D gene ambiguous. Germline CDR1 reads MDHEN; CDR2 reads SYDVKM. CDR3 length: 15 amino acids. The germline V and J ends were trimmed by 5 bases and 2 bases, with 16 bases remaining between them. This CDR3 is CASSNRARSAYEQYF. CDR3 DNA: TGTGCCAGCAGTAACCGGGCCCGATCTGCCTACGAGCAGTACTTC.

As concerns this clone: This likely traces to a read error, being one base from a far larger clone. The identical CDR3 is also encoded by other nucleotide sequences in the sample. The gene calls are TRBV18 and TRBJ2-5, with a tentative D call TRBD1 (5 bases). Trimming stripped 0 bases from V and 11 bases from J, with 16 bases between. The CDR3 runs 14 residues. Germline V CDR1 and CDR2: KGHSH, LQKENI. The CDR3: CASSPPDILYEQYF. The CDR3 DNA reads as TGTGCCAGCTCACCACCGGACATACTCTATGAGCAGTACTTC.

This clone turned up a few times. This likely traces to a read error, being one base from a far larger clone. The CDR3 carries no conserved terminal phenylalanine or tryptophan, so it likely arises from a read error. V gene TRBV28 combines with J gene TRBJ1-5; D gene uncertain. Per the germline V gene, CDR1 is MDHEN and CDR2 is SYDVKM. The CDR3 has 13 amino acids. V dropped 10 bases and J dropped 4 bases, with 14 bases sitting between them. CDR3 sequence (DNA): TGTGCCATACGGGAGGGTCTTAATCAGCCCCAGCATTCT. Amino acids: CAIREGLNQPQHS.

The CDR3 bases are TGTGCCAGCAGTGTTGGAGGGAGCTCCTACAATGAGCAGTTCTTC. Amino acids: CASSVGGSSYNEQFF. The chain is built from TRBV6-4 and TRBJ2-1, with a possible D match to TRBD2 (6 bases). Trimming cost V 4 bases and J 0 bases, with 10 bases left between them. The length of the CDR3 is 15 residues. CDR1 MRHNA and CDR2 SNTAGT come from the germline V gene.

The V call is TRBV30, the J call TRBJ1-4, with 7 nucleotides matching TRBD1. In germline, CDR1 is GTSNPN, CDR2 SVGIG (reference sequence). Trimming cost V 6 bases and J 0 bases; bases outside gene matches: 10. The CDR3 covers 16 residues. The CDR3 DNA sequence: TGTGCCTGCCACCCGAAAACAGGGGCAACTAATGAAAAACTGTTTTTT. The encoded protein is CACHPKTGATNEKLFF.

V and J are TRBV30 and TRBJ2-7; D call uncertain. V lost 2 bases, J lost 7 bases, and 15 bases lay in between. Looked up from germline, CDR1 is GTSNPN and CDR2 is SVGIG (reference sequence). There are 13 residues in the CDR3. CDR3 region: CAWSLTSLGEQYF. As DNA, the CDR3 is TGTGCCTGGAGTCTAACCTCCTTAGGGGAGCAGTACTTC.

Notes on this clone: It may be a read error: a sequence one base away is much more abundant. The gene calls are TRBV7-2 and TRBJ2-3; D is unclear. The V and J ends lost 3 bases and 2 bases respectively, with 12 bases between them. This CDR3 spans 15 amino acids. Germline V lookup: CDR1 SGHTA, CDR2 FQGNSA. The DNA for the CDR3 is TGTGCCAGCAGCTTTTTAGGTCTGTCCACAGATACGCAGTATTTT. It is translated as CASSFLGLSTDTQYF.

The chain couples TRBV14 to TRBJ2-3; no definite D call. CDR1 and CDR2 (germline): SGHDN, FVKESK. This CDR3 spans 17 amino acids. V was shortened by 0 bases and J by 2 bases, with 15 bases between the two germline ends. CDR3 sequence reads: CASSQESGRPYTDTQYF. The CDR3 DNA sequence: TGTGCCAGCAGCCAAGAGTCGGGTCGGCCCTACACAGATACGCAGTATTTT.

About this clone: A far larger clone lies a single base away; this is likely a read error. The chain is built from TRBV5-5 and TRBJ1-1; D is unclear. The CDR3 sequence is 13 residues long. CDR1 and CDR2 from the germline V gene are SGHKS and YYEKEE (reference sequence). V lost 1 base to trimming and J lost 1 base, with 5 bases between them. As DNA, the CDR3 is TGTGCCAGCAGCTTGTGGGGGAACACTGAAGCTTTCTTT. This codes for CASSLWGNTEAFF.

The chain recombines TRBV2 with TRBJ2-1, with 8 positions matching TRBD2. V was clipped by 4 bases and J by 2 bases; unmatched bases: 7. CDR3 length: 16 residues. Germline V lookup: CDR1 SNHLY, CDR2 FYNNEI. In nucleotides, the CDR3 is TGTGCCAGCAGTGGTATTAGCGGGAACCCCTACAATGAGCAGTTCTTC. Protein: CASSGISGNPYNEQFF.

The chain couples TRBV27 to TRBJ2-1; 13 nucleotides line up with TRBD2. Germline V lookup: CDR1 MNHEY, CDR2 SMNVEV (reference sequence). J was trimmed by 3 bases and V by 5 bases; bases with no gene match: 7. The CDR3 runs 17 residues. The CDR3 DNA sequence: TGTGCCAGCAGTCCTGGACTAGCGGGAGCCGTCTACAATGAGCAGTTCTTC. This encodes CASSPGLAGAVYNEQFF.

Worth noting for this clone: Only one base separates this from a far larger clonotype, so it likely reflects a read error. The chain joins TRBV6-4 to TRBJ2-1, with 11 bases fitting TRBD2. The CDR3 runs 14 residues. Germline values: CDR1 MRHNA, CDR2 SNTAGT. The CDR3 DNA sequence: TGTACCAGCAGTCTAGCGGGAGGTATAAATGAGCAGTTCTTC. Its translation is CTSSLAGGINEQFF.

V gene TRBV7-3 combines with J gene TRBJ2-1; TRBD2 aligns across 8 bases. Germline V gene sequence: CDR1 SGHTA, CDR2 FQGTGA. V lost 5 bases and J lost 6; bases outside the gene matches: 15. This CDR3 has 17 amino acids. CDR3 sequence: CASSPTLPAGVPNEQFF. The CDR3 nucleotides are TGTGCCAGCAGCCCCACTTTGCCAGCGGGAGTTCCCAATGAGCAGTTCTTC.

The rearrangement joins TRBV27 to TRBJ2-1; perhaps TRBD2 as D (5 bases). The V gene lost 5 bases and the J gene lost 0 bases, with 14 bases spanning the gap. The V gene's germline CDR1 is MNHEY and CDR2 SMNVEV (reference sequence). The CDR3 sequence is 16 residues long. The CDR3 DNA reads TGTGCCAGCAGTACCTATTCGGGAAACTCCTACAATGAGCAGTTCTTC. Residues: CASSTYSGNSYNEQFF.

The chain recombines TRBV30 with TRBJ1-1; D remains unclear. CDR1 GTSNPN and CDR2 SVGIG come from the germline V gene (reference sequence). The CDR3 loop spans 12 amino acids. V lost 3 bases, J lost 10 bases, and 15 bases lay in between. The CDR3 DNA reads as TGTGCCTGGAGCCCTCGGGCATTTGGAGCTTTCTTT. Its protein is CAWSPRAFGAFF.

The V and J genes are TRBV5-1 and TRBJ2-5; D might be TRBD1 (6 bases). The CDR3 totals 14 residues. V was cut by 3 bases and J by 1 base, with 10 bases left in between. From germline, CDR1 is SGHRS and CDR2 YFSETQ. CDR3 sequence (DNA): TGCGCCAGCAGCTCCGGGACACCCCAAGAGACCCAGTACTTC. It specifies CASSSGTPQETQYF.

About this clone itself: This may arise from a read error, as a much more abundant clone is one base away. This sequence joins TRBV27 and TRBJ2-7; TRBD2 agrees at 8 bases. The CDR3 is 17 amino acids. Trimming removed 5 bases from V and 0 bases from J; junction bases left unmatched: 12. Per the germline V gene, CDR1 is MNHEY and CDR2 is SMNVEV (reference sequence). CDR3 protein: CASSPYRGGGSSYEQYF. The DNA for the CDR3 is TGTGCCAGCAGTCCATATCGGGGGGGCGGGAGCTCCTACGAGCAGTACTTC.

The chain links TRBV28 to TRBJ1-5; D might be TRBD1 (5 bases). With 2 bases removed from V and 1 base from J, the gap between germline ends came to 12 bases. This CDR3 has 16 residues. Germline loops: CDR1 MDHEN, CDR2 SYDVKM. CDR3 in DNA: TGTGCCAGCAGTTTAGGGGTAGGGGTAAGCAATCAGCCCCAGCATTTT. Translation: CASSLGVGVSNQPQHF.

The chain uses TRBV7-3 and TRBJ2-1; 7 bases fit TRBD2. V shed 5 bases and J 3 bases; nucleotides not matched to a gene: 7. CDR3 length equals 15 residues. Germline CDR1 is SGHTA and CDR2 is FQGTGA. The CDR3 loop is CASSPLGEGYNEQFF. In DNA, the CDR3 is TGTGCCAGCAGCCCACTGGGGGAGGGCTACAATGAGCAGTTCTTC.

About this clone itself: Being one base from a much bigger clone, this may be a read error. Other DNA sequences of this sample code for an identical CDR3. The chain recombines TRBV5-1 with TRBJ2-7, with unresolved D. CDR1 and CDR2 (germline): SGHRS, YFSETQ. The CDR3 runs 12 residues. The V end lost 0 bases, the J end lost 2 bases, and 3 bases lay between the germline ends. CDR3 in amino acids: CASSLGAYEQYF. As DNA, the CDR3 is TGCGCCAGCAGCTTGGGAGCCTACGAGCAGTACTTC.

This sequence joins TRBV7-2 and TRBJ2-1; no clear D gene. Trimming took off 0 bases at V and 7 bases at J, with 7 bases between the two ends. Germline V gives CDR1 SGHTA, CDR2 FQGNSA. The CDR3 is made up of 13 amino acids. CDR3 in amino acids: CASSLARWNEQFF. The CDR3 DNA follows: TGTGCCAGCAGCTTAGCTCGGTGGAATGAGCAGTTCTTC.

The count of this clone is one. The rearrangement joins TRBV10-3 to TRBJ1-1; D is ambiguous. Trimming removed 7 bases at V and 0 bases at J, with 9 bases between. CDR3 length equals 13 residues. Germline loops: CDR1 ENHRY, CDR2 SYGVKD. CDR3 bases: TGTGCCATCATGGACCGATTGAACACTGAAGCTTTCTTT. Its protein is CAIMDRLNTEAFF.